One sample yielded the 21 T cell receptor beta chains listed below, sequenced in a study of T cells after yellow fever vaccination. A single record per CDR3 protein comes from TCRdb applying MiXCR to the 5' RACE reads. The table has 450,000 to 550,000 distinct CDR3 sequences, around a fifth seen once. The source was PBMCs, collected roughly 20 days after the first yellow fever vaccination. These receptor sequences come from a man aged 18 to 30 who received the YFV17D yellow fever vaccine.

CDR3 sequence reads: CASSPDTRGQEDTQYF. The DNA of the CDR3 is TGTGCCAGCTCACCAGATACGAGGGGGCAGGAAGATACGCAGTATTTT. V is TRBV18 and J is TRBJ2-3, with 7 bases fitting TRBD1. CDR3 length equals 16 residues. In germline, CDR1 is KGHSH, CDR2 LQKENI. The trim removed 2 bases at V and 5 bases at J, leaving 10 bases unmatched.

This clonotype was counted between two and nine times. This rearrangement joins TRBV7-6 to TRBJ1-4; D is unresolved. CDR1 is SGHVS and CDR2 is FNYEAQ in the germline V gene. The length of the CDR3 is 16 residues. V gave up 2 bases and J gave up 3 bases, with 13 bases separating them. This CDR3 is CASSLPPSVSNEKLFF. The CDR3 coding sequence is TGTGCCAGCAGCTTACCTCCATCCGTATCTAATGAAAAACTGTTTTTT. Together with reference TRBV7-6 and TRBJ1-4, the CDR3 gives the full variable domain: GAGVSQSPRYKVTKRGQDVALRCDPISGHVSLYWYRQALGQGPEFLTYFNYEAQQDKSGLPNDRFSAERPEGSISTLTIQRTEQRDSAMYRCASSLPPSVSNEKLFFGSGTQLSVL.

CDR3 nucleotide sequence: TGTGCCAGCAGCGTGGGACGGACGGAGACCCAGTACTTC. Translating gives CASSVGRTETQYF. The chain joins TRBV9 to TRBJ2-5, with D perhaps being TRBD1 or TRBD2 (5 bases each). The CDR3 is 13 amino acids. V was shortened by 2 bases and J by 5 bases, with 10 bases between the two germline ends. Germline V lookup: CDR1 SGDLS, CDR2 YYNGEE.

The chain joins TRBV29-1 to TRBJ2-3, with D hard to call. Germline CDR1 SQVTM, CDR2 ANQGSEA. The CDR3 has 13 amino acids. V lost 5 bases to trimming and J lost 0 bases, with 9 bases between them. Here the CDR3 reads CSVQSSSTDTQYF. The CDR3 DNA is TGCAGCGTTCAGTCCAGTAGCACAGATACGCAGTATTTT.

The genes are TRBV24-1 and TRBJ2-1, with D unclear. V lost 4 bases and J 2 bases, leaving 8 bases between the germline ends. The length of the CDR3 is 14 residues. Germline V gene data show CDR1 as KGHDR and CDR2 as SFDVKD. CDR3: CATSEAETYNEQFF. DNA of the CDR3: TGTGCCACCAGTGAGGCGGAAACCTACAATGAGCAGTTCTTC.

Ten or more counts support this clonotype. The gene calls are TRBV5-1 and TRBJ2-7; D is unresolved. Trimming pared 5 bases from V and 0 bases from J, leaving 12 bases between. Germline CDR1 reads SGHRS; CDR2 reads YFSETQ. The CDR3 is 14 amino acids. CDR3 protein: CASRNPRSSYEQYF. The CDR3 bases are TGCGCCAGCAGGAATCCCCGGAGCTCCTACGAGCAGTACTTC.

The chain employs TRBV10-3 and TRBJ1-3; no definite D call. The CDR3 has 11 amino acids. Germline CDR1 and CDR2: ENHRY and SYGVKD. Trimming shortened V by 8 bases and J by 6 bases, and 8 bases separated the two germline ends. CDR3 residues: CAIESLNTIYF. The CDR3 bases are TGTGCCATCGAAAGTCTAAACACCATATATTTT.

V is TRBV23-1 and J is TRBJ2-2; TRBD2 agrees at 7 bases. TRBV23-1 is an ORF, with its function uncertain. The CDR3 runs to 15 residues. The V and J ends lost 6 bases and 7 bases, in that order; junction bases with no gene match: 11. The CDR3 DNA follows: TGCGCCAGCAGAGCCAGGGAGGGAACTATCGGGGAGCTGTTTTTT. This gives the protein CASRAREGTIGELFF.

This clonotype turned up a few times. The chain uses TRBV4-3 and TRBJ2-7; TRBD1 matches at 9 bases. The CDR3 length is 17 residues. The V segment lost 1 base and the J segment 3 bases; nucleotides outside the gene matches: 10. Germline assignment: CDR1 LGHNA and CDR2 YSLEER. The CDR3 DNA is TGCGCCAGCAGCCAAGGGGTAGGGGGACAGGGTCTCTACGAGCAGTACTTC. It yields the protein CASSQGVGGQGLYEQYF.

The V and J genes are TRBV4-3 and TRBJ2-1; perhaps TRBD2 as D (7 bases). V dropped 2 bases and J dropped 4 bases, with 18 bases sitting between them. The CDR3 has 17 amino acids. CDR1 LGHNA and CDR2 YSLEER come from the germline V gene. The CDR3 sequence is CASSQNLGGGPYNEQFF. In nucleotides, the CDR3 is TGCGCCAGCAGCCAAAACCTTGGGGGGGGGCCGTACAATGAGCAGTTCTTC.

The V and J genes are TRBV15 and TRBJ1-4, with D possibly being TRBD1 (6 bases). V lost 0 bases and J 8 bases, leaving 16 bases between the germline ends. Germline V CDR1 and CDR2: LNHNV, YYDKDF (reference sequence). This CDR3 is built from 16 residues. CDR3 sequence reads: CATSRDQGNYQEKLFF. For the CDR3, the DNA is TGTGCCACCAGCAGAGACCAGGGGAATTATCAGGAAAAACTGTTTTTT.

For this clonotype: Compared with germline, one end of the junction differs, possibly owing to a read error. This chain uses TRBV25-1 with TRBJ1-4; perhaps TRBD1 as D (6 bases). Germline V CDR1 and CDR2: MGHDK, SYGVNS. CDR3 size: 15 residues. CDR3 amino acids: CASSESGRGGEKLFF. DNA for the CDR3: TGTGCCAGCAGCGAATCGGGCAGGGGCGGTGAAAAACTGTTTTTT. The whole variable domain, filled in from reference TRBV25-1 and TRBJ1-4, reads EADIYQTPRYLVIGTGKKITLECSQTMGHDKMYWYQQDPGMELHLIHYSYGVNSTEKGDLSSESTVSRIRTEHFPLTLESARPSHTSQYLCASSESGRGGEKLFFGSGTQLSVL.

Ten or more counts support this clonotype. The chain links TRBV16 to TRBJ2-2; D not certain. The CDR3 length is 13 residues. The V gene lost 4 bases and the J gene lost 6 bases, with 9 bases spanning the gap. Germline V CDR1 and CDR2: KGHSY, FQNENV. The CDR3 coding sequence is TGTGCCAGCAGCCGGGTTTCATCCGGGGAGCTGTTTTTT. It is translated as CASSRVSSGELFF.

The J gene is TRBJ2-3, the V gene TRBV19; TRBD1 might be the D (5 bases). The CDR3 consists of 14 residues. The V end lost 6 bases, the J end lost 2 bases, and 12 bases lay between the germline ends. From germline, CDR1 is LNHDA and CDR2 SQIVND (reference sequence). This chain's CDR3 is CASSRDRYTDTQYF. The DNA of the CDR3 is TGTGCCAGTAGCAGAGACAGATACACAGATACGCAGTATTTT.

This clonotype was seen a handful of times. The chain links TRBV20-1 to TRBJ2-7; D unclear. Trimming took off 3 bases at V and 0 bases at J, with 6 bases between the two ends. CDR3 length equals 12 residues. The germline V gene encodes CDR1 DFQATT and CDR2 SNEGSKA (reference sequence). The CDR3 loop is CSASKGSYEQYF. CDR3 in DNA: TGCAGTGCTAGTAAAGGCTCCTACGAGCAGTACTTC.

This clonotype appeared once. V and J are TRBV4-1 and TRBJ2-1; D unresolved. Germline values: CDR1 MGHRA, CDR2 YSYEKL. With 4 bases removed from V and 2 bases from J, the gap between germline ends came to 12 bases. This CDR3 contains 15 residues. The CDR3 protein is CASSRVTRPYNEQFF. The CDR3 nucleotides read TGCGCCAGCAGCCGGGTTACAAGACCCTACAATGAGCAGTTCTTC.

This clonotype came up a few times. The chain uses TRBV12-3 or TRBV12-4 and TRBJ2-5; weak D call: TRBD2 (5 bases). The CDR3 is made up of 14 amino acids. V gave up 3 bases and J gave up 2 bases, with 10 bases separating them. CDR3 loop: CASSFVRTQETQYF. The DNA for the CDR3 is TGTGCCAGCAGTTTTGTACGGACTCAAGAGACCCAGTACTTC.

In its sample, this clonotype was seen a few times. The chain links TRBV3-1 to TRBJ1-2, with a possible D match to TRBD1 (6 bases). There are 15 residues in the CDR3. Germline CDR1 LGHDT, CDR2 YNNKEL (reference sequence). Trimming took 4 bases from V and 5 from J, leaving 17 bases between them. CDR3 residues: CASSPTAGAIYGYTF. CDR3 sequence (DNA): TGTGCCAGCAGCCCTACCGCAGGGGCCATTTATGGCTACACCTTC. The full variable domain, completed using reference TRBV3-1 and TRBJ1-2, is DTAVSQTPKYLVTQMGNDKSIKCEQNLGHDTMYWYKQDSKKFLKIMFSYNNKELIINETVPNRFSPKSPDKAHLNLHINSLELGDSAVYFCASSPTAGAIYGYTFGSGTRLTVV.

This sequence joins TRBV4-2 and TRBJ2-3, with TRBD2 matching 10 bases. V lost 5 bases, J lost 2 bases, and 10 bases stayed unmatched. The CDR3 sequence is 17 residues long. CDR1 is LGHNA and CDR2 is YNFKEQ in the germline V gene. For the CDR3, the DNA is TGTGCCAGCAGCTCCGGGTCTAGCGGGGGCCCCACAGATACGCAGTATTTT. This translates into CASSSGSSGGPTDTQYF.

This clonotype came up a few times. The rearrangement joins TRBV7-2 to TRBJ1-5, with D unresolved. CDR3 length: 16 amino acids. V was clipped by 1 base and J by 0 bases, with 10 bases between them. Germline CDR1 SGHTA, CDR2 FQGNSA. The CDR3 region has the DNA TGTGCCAGCAGCTTAGGGCAGGCCCATAGCAATCAGCCCCAGCATTTT. Its translation is CASSLGQAHSNQPQHF.

J is TRBJ1-1 and V is TRBV4-2, with unresolved D. Germline V gene data show CDR1 as LGHNA and CDR2 as YNFKEQ. Trimming took off 0 bases at V and 0 bases at J, with 5 bases between the two ends. This CDR3 is 14 amino acids long. This CDR3 reads CASSQEAMNTEAFF. The CDR3 nucleotides read TGTGCCAGCAGCCAAGAGGCAATGAACACTGAAGCTTTCTTT.